This TCR beta chain was found in a study of cytomegalovirus exposure and HLA in healthy donors. Study-level points and caveats: It emerged from a later analysis that several of the most significant clusters appeared to be linked to common viral pathogens.

With regard to this clone: No antigen is known for it.

In the PCR, 60 Vbeta and 13 Jbeta primers were used. Generated by immunoSEQ multiplex PCR, the TCRdb table keeps only in-frame clones and is missing some. Seen here are roughly 130,000 clones, roughly four fifths observed once, and the top ten hold approximately 1.7%. Trimming took 2 bases from V and 7 from J, leaving 12 bases between them. The CDR3 runs to 14 residues. Germline CDR1 is SGHTA and CDR2 is FQGNSA. Sequences were obtained from PBMCs. The chain links TRBV7-2 to TRBJ1-5; no firm D call. The receptor's source is a woman in her fifties or sixties in good health and CMV-seronegative. CDR3 in DNA: TGTGCCAGCAGCTTACAAAAAGTAGTCCAGCCCCAGCATTTT. Protein sequence: CASSLQKVVQPQHF.